The 2 T cell receptor beta chains below come from one sample, sequenced in a study of blood T cell repertoires in COVID-19. Assay: immunoSEQ multiplex PCR; the TCRdb copy retains only in-frame clones and omits some. The sample has some 320,000 clones; roughly nine tenths are singletons. The sample was PBMCs or T cells enriched from blood (not recorded which). These receptors were collected from a man between 60 and 70 years old who had recovered from COVID-19.

V usage is TRBV24-1 and J usage is TRBJ2-1, with TRBD2 matching 14 bases. The V and J ends lost 5 bases and 10 bases, in that order; junction bases with no gene match: 6. Per the germline V gene, CDR1 is KGHDR and CDR2 is SFDVKD. The CDR3 is 15 amino acids. As DNA, the CDR3 is TGTGCCACCAGTGTCGGGACTAGCGGGAGTTGGGAGCAGTTCTTC. Protein product: CATSVGTSGSWEQFF.

Note on this clone: Distinct nucleotide sequences in the sample also encode this CDR3. The chain employs TRBV5-1 and TRBJ1-3; D remains ambiguous. Germline lookup yields CDR1 SGHRS and CDR2 YFSETQ. Deletions cut 0 bases from V and 0 bases from J, with 7 bases between. This CDR3 contains 15 residues. The CDR3 is CASSLVTGSGNTIYF. The CDR3 DNA follows: TGCGCCAGCAGCTTGGTGACTGGCTCTGGAAACACCATATATTTT.